These 32 T cell receptor beta chains were sequenced from one sample in a study of blood T cells in healthy people across ages. Alongside a J-beta primer mix, a sample-barcoded 5' primer served in a second PCR lasting 7 to 11 cycles. Each CDR3 protein gets one entry after TCRdb re-called the 5' RACE reads with MiXCR. This table has 1.4 million to 1.5 million distinct CDR3 sequences, about 43% appearing once. Source material: blood. The origin of the receptors is a woman aged 18-30 years in good health.

The chain links TRBV21-1 to TRBJ2-1. TRBV21-1 is a documented pseudogene. This CDR3 has 10 residues. The CDR3 coding sequence is TGTGCCAGCAGCAACTTAGAGCAGTTCTTC. Its translation: CASSNLEQFF.

This clonotype was observed a few times. The V call is TRBV6-1, the J call TRBJ1-5; D not certain. Germline CDR1 reads MNHNS; CDR2 reads SASEGT. The CDR3 sequence is 14 residues long. V gave up 1 base and J gave up 0 bases, with 4 bases separating them. The CDR3 nucleotides read TGTGCCAGCAGTGAAGGCGATAGCAATCAGCCCCAGCATTTT. Its protein is CASSEGDSNQPQHF.

This clonotype occurred a few times. The chain recombines TRBV20-1 with TRBJ2-7; TRBD2 aligns across 8 bases. The V gene end was trimmed by 2 bases and the J gene end by 6 bases; junction bases not matched to a gene: 9. Germline V gene lookup returns CDR1 DFQATT and CDR2 SNEGSKA (reference sequence). This CDR3 spans 14 amino acids. CDR3 in DNA: TGCAGTGCTAGACCGGGACTAGTGTTGGGCGAGCAGTACTTC. It translates to CSARPGLVLGEQYF.

Comment on this clonotype: A much larger clone differs by one base, so this may be a read error. The J gene is TRBJ2-3, the V gene TRBV11-1; D call uncertain. Trimming left V 8 bases short and J 10 bases short, with 13 bases between. Germline assignment: CDR1 SGHAT and CDR2 FQDESV (reference sequence). CDR3 length: 11 amino acids. For the CDR3, the DNA is TGTGCCAGCGGCTCCCAATTACCGCAGTATTTT. Translation gives CASGSQLPQYF.

The J gene is TRBJ2-1, the V gene TRBV14; 9 bases match TRBD2. From germline, CDR1 is SGHDN and CDR2 FVKESK. The V segment lost 0 bases and the J segment 4 bases; nucleotides outside the gene matches: 4. CDR3 size: 16 residues. The CDR3 nucleotides read TGTGCCAGCAGCCAAGATTTTAGCGGGGGATACAATGAGCAGTTCTTC. This encodes CASSQDFSGGYNEQFF.

This clonotype was observed once. The genes are TRBV4-2 and TRBJ1-6, with no clear D. The germline gives CDR1 LGHNA, CDR2 YNFKEQ. The CDR3 loop spans 16 amino acids. The ends were cut back, 4 bases at V and 2 bases at J, with 12 bases in the middle. In nucleotides, the CDR3 is TGTGCCAGCAGCCCCTCATTACAGACCTATAATTCACCCCTCCACTTT. This codes for CASSPSLQTYNSPLHF.

V and J are TRBV27 and TRBJ1-2, with a tentative D call TRBD1 (5 bases). CDR3 length equals 12 residues. Germline V gene sequence: CDR1 MNHEY, CDR2 SMNVEV (reference sequence). V dropped 6 bases and J dropped 8 bases, with 13 bases sitting between them. CDR3 residues: CASRGPGEGYTF. The CDR3 DNA sequence: TGTGCCAGCAGGGGACCCGGGGAAGGCTACACCTTC.

A few counts support this clonotype. Sequence at one end of the junction differs from germline and may be a read error. The chain joins TRBV3-1 to TRBJ2-3; D gene uncertain. Per germline, CDR1 LGHDT and CDR2 YNNKEL (reference sequence). This CDR3 comprises 17 residues. CDR3 DNA: TGTGCCAGCAGTCAAGATGTGGGCTACTGGGGTCCAGATACGCAGTATTTT. It translates to CASSQDVGYWGPDTQYF.

CDR3 residues: CASSVGLTTNEKLFF. The CDR3 coding sequence is TGTGCCAGTAGTGTGGGGCTTACAACTAATGAAAAACTGTTTTTT. This chain joins TRBV19 and TRBJ1-4; D perhaps matches TRBD1 (5 bases). The germline V gene has CDR1 LNHDA and CDR2 SQIVND (reference sequence). CDR3 size: 15 residues. Deletions cut 5 bases from V and 0 bases from J, with 10 bases between. The full variable domain, its missing parts supplied by reference TRBV19 and TRBJ1-4, is DGGITQSPKYLFRKEGQNVTLSCEQNLNHDAMYWYRQDPGQGLRLIYYSQIVNDFQKGDIAEGYSVSREKKESFPLTVTSAQKNPTAFYLCASSVGLTTNEKLFFGSGTQLSVL.

This clonotype was picked up a small number of times. This sequence joins TRBV12-3 or TRBV12-4 and TRBJ2-1; TRBD2 matches 14 bases. V trimming: 5 bases; J trimming: 0 bases; junction bases outside the gene matches: 6. CDR3 size: 18 residues. The CDR3 DNA sequence: TGTGCCAGCAGTCGGGGACTAGCGGGGGCCAGCTCCTACAATGAGCAGTTCTTC. This translates into CASSRGLAGASSYNEQFF.

There are many counts of this clonotype. The CDR3 reads CASSDAGSGANVLTF. The CDR3 DNA follows: TGTGCCAGCAGCGATGCAGGGTCTGGGGCCAACGTCCTGACTTTC. The chain carries TRBV11-2 and TRBJ2-6; D might be TRBD1 (5 bases). Germline V gene sequence: CDR1 SGHAT, CDR2 FQNNGV. The CDR3 totals 15 residues. Between the trimmed V and J ends, which lost 5 bases and 1 base, there was a span of 9 bases.

Only a few counts were recorded for this clonotype. The J gene is TRBJ2-3, the V gene TRBV6-1, with 7 bases that match TRBD2. Germline assignment: CDR1 MNHNS and CDR2 SASEGT. Trimming cost V 5 bases and J 2 bases; bases outside gene matches: 16. CDR3 length: 18 residues. This CDR3 reads CASSMAWGGSPVTDTQYF. CDR3 nucleotide sequence: TGTGCCAGCAGTATGGCTTGGGGGGGAAGTCCAGTCACAGATACGCAGTATTTT.

This clonotype was counted ten times or more. V and J are TRBV11-2 and TRBJ2-3; maybe TRBD2 (6 bases). The CDR3 is 17 residues long. The V and J ends lost 0 bases and 2 bases respectively, with 15 bases between them. The V gene's germline CDR1 is SGHAT and CDR2 FQNNGV. The CDR3 spells CASSLDGQRASTDTQYF. The DNA for the CDR3 is TGTGCCAGCAGCTTAGATGGCCAGCGGGCATCCACAGATACGCAGTATTTT.

This clonotype was seen a few times. The chain has TRBV25-1 and TRBJ2-3, with 11 positions matching TRBD2. Losses at the gene ends were 7 bases for V and 4 bases for J; bases not matched to a gene: 4. The CDR3 loop spans 14 amino acids. CDR1 MGHDK and CDR2 SYGVNS come from the germline V gene. The CDR3 reads CASTLAGGSDTQYF. The CDR3 coding sequence is TGTGCCAGCACGTTAGCGGGGGGGTCAGATACGCAGTATTTT. The full variable domain, completed using reference TRBV25-1 and TRBJ2-3, is EADIYQTPRYLVIGTGKKITLECSQTMGHDKMYWYQQDPGMELHLIHYSYGVNSTEKGDLSSESTVSRIRTEHFPLTLESARPSHTSQYLCASTLAGGSDTQYFGPGTRLTVL.

The rearrangement links TRBV6-5 to TRBJ2-7; the D is unclear. The CDR3 extends over 14 amino acids. From germline, CDR1 is MNHEY and CDR2 SVGAGI. V shed 6 bases and J shed 2 bases, with 14 bases lying between them. The CDR3 coding sequence is TGTGCCAGCAGCCACAATTCTTTCGCCTACGAGCAGTACTTC. This codes for CASSHNSFAYEQYF.

This clonotype was seen only a few times. The CDR3 loop reads CASSHGVLDEKLFF. The CDR3 region has the DNA TGCGCCAGCAGCCACGGAGTACTCGATGAAAAACTGTTTTTT. The V and J genes are TRBV4-1 and TRBJ1-4; the D is unclear. The germline V gene encodes CDR1 MGHRA and CDR2 YSYEKL. CDR3 length: 14 amino acids. Trimming took 3 bases from V and 6 from J, leaving 11 bases between them.

This clonotype was picked up a small number of times. The genes are TRBV10-3 and TRBJ1-2, with D perhaps matching TRBD1 (5 bases). Germline lookup yields CDR1 ENHRY and CDR2 SYGVKD. V was trimmed by 3 bases and J by 3 bases, leaving 14 bases between them. The length of the CDR3 is 15 residues. CDR3 in amino acids: CAISEQVGADYGYTF. CDR3 nucleotides: TGTGCCATCAGTGAACAGGTCGGGGCGGACTATGGCTACACCTTC.

This clonotype appeared a few times. The CDR3 DNA sequence: TGTGCCAGCAGCCAAGGAGCGGGAATGTACGAGCAGTACTTC. Its protein product is CASSQGAGMYEQYF. The V gene is TRBV4-2, the J gene TRBJ2-7, with TRBD2 matching 7 bases. The CDR3 consists of 14 residues. The J segment lost 4 bases and the V segment lost 1 base, leaving 4 bases of the junction unmatched. Germline CDR1 LGHNA, CDR2 YNFKEQ.

This clonotype appeared a few times. The chain couples TRBV7-2 to TRBJ1-2, with 9 bases that match TRBD1. This CDR3 contains 15 residues. Trimming cost V 8 bases and J 5 bases; bases outside gene matches: 12. Germline CDR1 SGHTA, CDR2 FQGNSA. The DNA for the CDR3 is TGTGCCAGCGAAGCCAGGGACAGGGAGTATTATGGCTACACCTTC. It translates to CASEARDREYYGYTF.

This chain joins TRBV27 and TRBJ2-1; D uncertain. Germline CDR1 is MNHEY and CDR2 is SMNVEV (reference sequence). This CDR3 comprises 14 residues. V dropped 4 bases and J dropped 6 bases, with 13 bases sitting between them. Written as DNA, the CDR3 is TGTGCCAGCAGTTCCCTCCTCTTGGGCAATGAGCAGTTCTTC. It encodes CASSSLLLGNEQFF.

The rearrangement links TRBV20-1 to TRBJ2-4; 8 bases align to TRBD1. Germline V lookup: CDR1 DFQATT, CDR2 SNEGSKA (reference sequence). The CDR3 is made up of 14 amino acids. V lost 5 bases to trimming and J lost 13 bases; unmatched junction nucleotides: 16. The CDR3 bases are TGCAGTGCTCTCGGACAGGGTACCTACAATGAGCAGTACTTC. Translated, it gives CSALGQGTYNEQYF.

For the CDR3, the DNA is TGCGCCAGCAGCTTGGGTGCTTTTGGGATCCAAGAGACCCAGTACTTC. It translates to CASSLGAFGIQETQYF. V and J are TRBV5-1 and TRBJ2-7; no clear D. The J call may not be correct, given that the DNA end is closer to TRBJ2-5. Germline V gene lookup returns CDR1 SGHRS and CDR2 YFSETQ. This CDR3 is 16 amino acids long.

This clonotype was seen a handful of times. The chain employs TRBV9 and TRBJ1-2; 7 bases fit TRBD1. The CDR3 has 16 residues. Losses at the gene ends were 4 bases for V and 0 bases for J; bases not matched to a gene: 9. Per the germline V gene, CDR1 is SGDLS and CDR2 is YYNGEE. CDR3 nucleotide sequence: TGTGCCAGCAGCCCAGGACAGGCCCTCGCTAACTATGGCTACACCTTC. It translates to CASSPGQALANYGYTF.

The chain uses TRBV12-3 or TRBV12-4 and TRBJ2-5; 9 nucleotides line up with TRBD2. The CDR3 sequence is 17 residues long. The V gene end was trimmed by 8 bases and the J gene end by 1 base; junction bases not matched to a gene: 14. In nucleotides, the CDR3 is TGTGCCAGCCTACCTAAGAATCTAGCGGGGCTCCAAGAGACCCAGTACTTC. Its protein is CASLPKNLAGLQETQYF.

The CDR3, as DNA: TGCGCCAGCAGCTATCACGACAGGGTCCCCTACGAGCAGTACTTC. Its protein product is CASSYHDRVPYEQYF. This sequence joins TRBV5-1 and TRBJ2-7, with TRBD1 matching over 7 bases. Germline V gene data show CDR1 as SGHRS and CDR2 as YFSETQ. The J segment lost 2 bases and the V segment lost 3 bases, leaving 8 bases of the junction unmatched. The CDR3 runs to 15 residues.

This chain connects TRBV10-3 to TRBJ2-3; the match to TRBD2 covers 11 bases. Germline V gene lookup returns CDR1 ENHRY and CDR2 SYGVKD. This CDR3 comprises 16 residues. Trimming removed 10 bases from V and 2 bases from J; junction bases left unmatched: 11. DNA for the CDR3: TGTGCCACTACAACCGGGACTAGCGGCTTCACAGATACGCAGTATTTT. Amino acids: CATTTGTSGFTDTQYF.

The sample holds one count of this clonotype. CDR3 sequence reads: CASSQGGKGANVLTF. CDR3 bases: TGTGCCAGCAGCCAAGGGGGCAAGGGGGCCAACGTCCTGACTTTC. The chain is built from TRBV6-6 and TRBJ2-6; 7 bases line up with TRBD1. From germline, CDR1 is MNHNY and CDR2 SVGAGI (reference sequence). The CDR3 covers 15 residues. V shed 6 bases, J shed 4 bases, and the junction held 6 bases outside the gene matches.

This clonotype appeared a few times. The chain uses TRBV27 and TRBJ1-2; 7 bases map to TRBD1. The length of the CDR3 is 13 residues. The V gene's germline CDR1 is MNHEY and CDR2 SMNVEV (reference sequence). The junction had 8 bases not matched to a gene; V was cut back by 5 bases and J by 8 bases. The chain's CDR3 is CASSQDRVRGYTF. The CDR3 DNA is TGTGCCAGCAGTCAAGACAGGGTTCGGGGCTACACCTTC.

This clonotype showed up just a few times. The rearrangement joins TRBV21-1 to TRBJ2-7; whether TRBD2, the table's D call, matches the DNA was not checked. TRBV21-1 is a pseudogene. This CDR3 spans 15 amino acids. The CDR3 loop reads CASEERTSGSSEQYF. Here the CDR3 DNA reads TGTGCCAGCGAAGAGAGGACTAGCGGGAGTAGCGAGCAGTACTTC.

This clonotype was detected only a few times. In DNA, the CDR3 is TGTGCCAGCAGCTTAGGTCTAGCGCAGGCAGATACGCAGTATTTT. Encoded protein: CASSLGLAQADTQYF. This chain connects TRBV7-2 to TRBJ2-3; D might be TRBD2 (6 bases). Germline V gene sequence: CDR1 SGHTA, CDR2 FQGNSA. V lost 1 base to trimming and J lost 4 bases, with 12 bases between them. This CDR3 has 15 amino acids.

This clonotype was seen a handful of times. The CDR3 DNA is TGTGCCAGCAGTGAGGTGACAGGGAATGGCTACACCTTC. Protein: CASSEVTGNGYTF. V is TRBV25-1 and J is TRBJ1-2; 7 nucleotides agree with TRBD1. Trimming at V came to 3 bases and at J to 6 bases, leaving 4 bases not matched to a gene. The CDR3 totals 13 residues. CDR1 is MGHDK, CDR2 SYGVNS, per germline.

The chain recombines TRBV20-1 with TRBJ2-5; 13 nucleotides match TRBD2. The J call may be wrong; the DNA end is better matched by TRBJ2-7. This CDR3 has 16 residues. Germline CDR1 reads DFQATT; CDR2 reads SNEGSKA (reference sequence). CDR3 coding DNA: TGCAGTGCTAGAGATAGTAGGACTAGCGGGAGCTACGAGCAGTACTTC. Its protein is CSARDSRTSGSYEQYF.